This TCR beta chain was observed in a study of OX40 agonist ivuxolimab in advanced cancers. Study-wide results and caveats: The study observed clonal expansion of CD4+ and CD8+ blood T cells by week 6 at 0.1 to 3.0 mg/kg.

Assay: immunoSEQ multiplex PCR; the TCRdb copy retains only in-frame clones and omits some. This repertoire shows 65,000 to 95,000 clones, around 90% found once; its top ten account for 2.3%. On this clone itself: The antigen is unknown.

The CDR3 has 13 residues. The germline CDR1 and CDR2 sequences are SGHNT and YYREEE (reference sequence). V shed 5 bases and J shed 3 bases, with 12 bases lying between them. The chain carries TRBV5-4 and TRBJ2-7; D perhaps matches TRBD2 (5 bases). Sequenced here: CD4+ or CD8+ T cells sorted from blood, sampled in a trial of the OX40 agonist ivuxolimab. This TCR derives from an adult with an advanced solid tumor such as melanoma, head and neck, liver or kidney cancer. This CDR3 reads CASRLTGSYEQYF. The CDR3 coding sequence is TGTGCCAGCAGATTGACGGGGAGCTACGAGCAGTACTTC. Supplemented by reference TRBV5-4 and TRBJ2-7, the full variable domain reads ETGVTQSPTHLIKTRGQQVTLRCSSQSGHNTVSWYQQALGQGPQFIFQYYREEENGRGNFPPRFSGLQFPNYSSELNVNALELDDSALYLCASRLTGSYEQYFGPGTRLTVT.